This T cell receptor beta chain stems from a study of spatial heterogeneity in lung cancer. Turning to the study itself: As counted in raw reads, each unique TCR and UMI combination appeared more than ten times on average.

Single TCR cDNA molecules each had their own unique molecular identifier. A single record per CDR3 protein comes from TCRdb applying MiXCR to the 5' RACE reads. The sample includes about 92,000 distinct CDR3 sequences, 10% to 15% of them seen just once. This CDR3 region has 14 residues. V gave up 6 bases and J gave up 7 bases; unmatched junction bases: 7. The time point was: sample taken at primary tumor resection. Sequencing was performed on whole RNA extracted from tumor and nontumor lung tissue, or from frozen PBMC, and the material was left unsorted. Samples were obtained from about 75 donors, all untreated early-stage non-small cell lung cancer patients. This clonotype was recorded a few times. Its target is not known. Study-level points and caveats: More often at tumor resection than at routine follow-up, ubiquitous expanded tumor TCRs were detected in the blood.

Sample: PBMCs, taken at surgery. This clonotype originated in a male donor with early-stage non-small cell lung cancer. The genes are TRBV12-3 or TRBV12-4 and TRBJ1-5; 9 nucleotides agree with TRBD1. The CDR3, as DNA: TGTGCCAGCAGGTACACAGGGGGCAGCCAGCCCCAGCATTTT. This codes for CASRYTGGSQPQHF.